One and the same sample provided the 16 T cell receptor beta chains below, sequenced in a study of cytomegalovirus exposure and HLA in healthy donors (TCRdb year 2017). Libraries were built with the immunoSEQ multiplex PCR assay. For the multiplex PCR, a mixture combining 60 forward primers for TCR Vbeta segments and 13 reverse primers for TCR Jbeta segments was used. The table comes from immuneACCESS by way of TCRdb, which keeps in-frame sequences with V and J called. Part of the clones is missing from these tables; in studies checked, under half for an unresolved V gene and the rest for unknown reasons. The record for this sample contains under 70,000 clones. Clones ranked in the top ten supply 2% to 3% of the sample. Sequencing was carried out using PBMCs. These receptors came from a female donor in good health and CMV-seropositive.

J is TRBJ2-7 and V is TRBV4-1; 9 positions match TRBD2. Germline CDR1 is MGHRA and CDR2 is YSYEKL. After removal of 3 bases from V and 0 bases from J, the junction contained 3 bases not matched to a gene. The CDR3 covers 15 residues. DNA of the CDR3: TGCGCCAGCAGCCACCTAGCGGGACTCTCCTACGAGCAGTACTTC. Its translation: CASSHLAGLSYEQYF.

The chain recombines TRBV29-1 with TRBJ2-3, with D perhaps TRBD1 (6 bases). Germline-derived CDR1 and CDR2 are SQVTM and ANQGSEA. This CDR3 is built from 14 residues. V dropped 5 bases and J dropped 6 bases, with 18 bases sitting between them. The CDR3 DNA reads as TGCAGCGTTTCGAAGGGGGACCCGGGGGATACGCAGTATTTT. This codes for CSVSKGDPGDTQYF.

The genes are TRBV9 and TRBJ1-3; D uncertain. The V end lost 0 bases, the J end lost 4 bases, and 11 bases lay between the germline ends. This CDR3 comprises 15 residues. Germline V gene sequence: CDR1 SGDLS, CDR2 YYNGEE. CDR3 sequence (DNA): TGTGCCAGCAGCGTAGAGCCGGGGTTCGGAAACACCATATATTTT. Its protein product is CASSVEPGFGNTIYF.

This chain uses TRBV19 with TRBJ1-1; D remains unclear. The CDR3 is made up of 13 amino acids. V was shortened by 7 bases and J by 0 bases, with 9 bases between the two germline ends. Per germline, CDR1 LNHDA and CDR2 SQIVND (reference sequence). Here the CDR3 reads CASTGNMNTEAFF. In nucleotides, the CDR3 is TGTGCCAGTACAGGAAACATGAACACTGAAGCTTTCTTT.

This chain joins TRBV5-1 and TRBJ2-3; perhaps TRBD1 as D (7 bases). V lost 4 bases to trimming and J lost 6 bases, with 21 bases between them. Germline V gene sequence: CDR1 SGHRS, CDR2 YFSETQ. The CDR3 sequence is 16 residues long. CDR3 nucleotide sequence: TGCGCCAGCAGCCCGGGGGCAGGGGGTCGGAAGGATACGCAGTATTTT. It yields the protein CASSPGAGGRKDTQYF.

The chain links TRBV5-4 to TRBJ2-5; 8 bases are shared with TRBD1. The ends lost 3 bases at V and 0 bases at J; junction bases unmatched: 10. The CDR3 is made up of 17 amino acids. The germline gives CDR1 SGHNT, CDR2 YYREEE (reference sequence). CDR3 in DNA: TGTGCCAGCAGCTCCGGCCGTCAGGGACAGGACCAAGAGACCCAGTACTTC. It specifies CASSSGRQGQDQETQYF.

The J gene is TRBJ1-5, the V gene TRBV6-5, with D maybe TRBD1 (6 bases). The CDR3 extends over 12 amino acids. V was trimmed by 8 bases and J by 6 bases, leaving 11 bases between them. The germline V gene encodes CDR1 MNHEY and CDR2 SVGAGI. Here the CDR3 DNA reads TGTGCCAGCGGCGACAGGATTCAGCCCCAGCATTTT. Its protein product is CASGDRIQPQHF.

The V and J genes are TRBV7-2 and TRBJ2-7; 7 bases match TRBD1. With V trimmed by 1 base and J by 4 bases, 13 bases remained unmatched. Germline V gives CDR1 SGHTA, CDR2 FQGNSA. The CDR3 contains 17 residues. In DNA, the CDR3 is TGTGCCAGCAGCTTAGTGGGGACAGATTCCACGGGATACGAGCAGTACTTC. It translates to CASSLVGTDSTGYEQYF.

The chain couples TRBV7-3 to TRBJ1-1; possible D gene TRBD1, 5 bases. Germline lookup yields CDR1 SGHTA and CDR2 FQGTGA. Trimming took 4 bases from V and 1 from J, leaving 7 bases between them. This CDR3 is built from 13 residues. CDR3 amino acids: CASSSTGNTEAFF. CDR3 sequence (DNA): TGTGCCAGCAGCTCCACAGGGAACACTGAAGCTTTCTTT. The whole variable domain, filled in from reference TRBV7-3 and TRBJ1-1, reads GAGVSQTPSNKVTEKGKYVELRCDPISGHTALYWYRQSLGQGPEFLIYFQGTGAADDSGLPNDRFFAVRPEGSVSTLKIQRTERGDSAVYLCASSSTGNTEAFFGQGTRLTVV.

This chain links TRBV6-5 with TRBJ1-2, with D tentatively TRBD1 (5 bases). The CDR3 runs to 14 residues. Trimming took off 0 bases at V and 4 bases at J, with 9 bases between the two ends. Germline V gene lookup returns CDR1 MNHEY and CDR2 SVGAGI. The DNA of the CDR3 is TGTGCCAGCAGTTACTCGCCCCAGGGCTATGGCTACACCTTC. Translating gives CASSYSPQGYGYTF.

The rearrangement uses TRBV5-6 and TRBJ1-1; unclear D gene. V was pared by 2 bases and J by 5 bases, with 10 bases between. The CDR3 has 13 residues. CDR1 and CDR2 (germline): SGHDT, YYEEEE. This chain's CDR3 is CASSLTPGTEAFF. CDR3 DNA: TGTGCCAGCAGCTTAACCCCGGGGACTGAAGCTTTCTTT.

The chain uses TRBV11-2 and TRBJ1-2; D not certain. CDR1 and CDR2 from the germline V gene are SGHAT and FQNNGV. This CDR3 comprises 13 residues. Trimming stripped 1 base from V and 7 bases from J, with 10 bases between. CDR3 amino acids: CASSLVSKLGYTF. The CDR3 DNA reads TGTGCCAGCAGCTTAGTAAGCAAGCTTGGCTACACCTTC. The full variable domain, with the rest looked up from reference TRBV11-2 and TRBJ1-2, is EAGVAQSPRYKIIEKRQSVAFWCNPISGHATLYWYQQILGQGPKLLIQFQNNGVVDDSQLPKDRFSAERLKGVDSTLKIQPAKLEDSAVYLCASSLVSKLGYTFGSGTRLTVV.

This chain connects TRBV2 to TRBJ1-5, with TRBD1 matching over 8 bases. There are 13 residues in the CDR3. J lost 4 bases, V lost 9 bases, and 5 bases had no gene match. CDR1 and CDR2 from the germline V gene are SNHLY and FYNNEI. The CDR3 is CARGDRPNQPQHF. CDR3 bases: TGTGCCAGGGGGGACAGGCCGAATCAGCCCCAGCATTTT.

The chain couples TRBV4-3 to TRBJ1-1; weak D call: TRBD1 (6 bases). Trimming cost V 8 bases and J 2 bases, with 27 bases left between them. This CDR3 is 18 amino acids long. Looked up from germline, CDR1 is LGHNA and CDR2 is YSLEER. The CDR3 here is CASARGGGKGPSNTEAFF. The CDR3 DNA reads TGCGCCAGCGCGCGAGGGGGGGGTAAGGGGCCCTCTAACACTGAAGCTTTCTTT.

This sequence joins TRBV6-5 and TRBJ1-1; no reliable D call. This CDR3 comprises 12 residues. Germline lookup yields CDR1 MNHEY and CDR2 SVGAGI. The V end was cut by 2 bases, the J end by 8 bases, with 9 bases between. The CDR3 region is CASSYRTGEAFF. In nucleotides, the CDR3 is TGTGCCAGCAGTTACAGAACCGGGGAAGCTTTCTTT.

V usage is TRBV5-5 and J usage is TRBJ2-7, with D perhaps matching TRBD2 (5 bases). The CDR3 spans 14 residues. CDR1 and CDR2 (germline): SGHKS, YYEKEE (reference sequence). Trimming shortened V by 3 bases and J by 3 bases, and 13 bases separated the two germline ends. CDR3 loop: CASSSPHGGYEQYF. CDR3 coding DNA: TGTGCCAGCAGCTCGCCGCACGGAGGCTACGAGCAGTACTTC.